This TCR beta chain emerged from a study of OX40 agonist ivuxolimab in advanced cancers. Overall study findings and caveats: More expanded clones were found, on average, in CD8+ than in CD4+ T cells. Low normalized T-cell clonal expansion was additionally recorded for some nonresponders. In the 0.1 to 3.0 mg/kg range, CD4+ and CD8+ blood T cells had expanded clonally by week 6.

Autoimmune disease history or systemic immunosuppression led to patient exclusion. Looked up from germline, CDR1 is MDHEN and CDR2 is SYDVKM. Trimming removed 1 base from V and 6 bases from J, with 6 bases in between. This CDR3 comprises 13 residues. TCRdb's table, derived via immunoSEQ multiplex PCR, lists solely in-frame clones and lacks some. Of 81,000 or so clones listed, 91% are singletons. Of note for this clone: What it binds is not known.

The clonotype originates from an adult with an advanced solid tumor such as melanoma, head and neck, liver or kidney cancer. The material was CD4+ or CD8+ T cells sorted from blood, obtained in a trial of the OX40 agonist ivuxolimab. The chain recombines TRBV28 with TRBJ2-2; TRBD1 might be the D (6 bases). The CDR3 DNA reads TGTGCCAGCAGTTTATCAGGGGCCGGGGAGCTGTTTTTT. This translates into CASSLSGAGELFF.